What follows are 30 T cell receptor beta chains derived from one specimen sequenced in a study of OX40 agonist ivuxolimab in advanced cancers. The receptor library was made with the immunoSEQ multiplex PCR assay. The clones in this table, taken by TCRdb from immuneACCESS, are in-frame only. Not every clone is retained; where verified, under half of the shortfall comes from an unresolved V gene, and the cause of the rest is unknown. Here the sample has 100,000 or so clones; around nine tenths occur a single time. Of the sample, approximately 0.3% falls within the top ten clones. Material: CD4+ or CD8+ T cells sorted from blood, obtained in a trial of the OX40 agonist ivuxolimab. The source is an adult with an advanced solid tumor such as melanoma, head and neck, liver or kidney cancer.

Concerning this clone: The same CDR3 can be traced to other DNA sequences in this sample. The chain is built from TRBV7-2 and TRBJ1-1; tentative D call: TRBD1 (6 bases). Germline loops: CDR1 SGHTA, CDR2 FQGNSA. V was trimmed by 3 bases and J by 1 base, leaving 6 bases between them. The CDR3 totals 13 residues. CDR3 nucleotide sequence: TGTGCCAGCAGCTTGACAGGGAACACTGAAGCTTTCTTT. Protein: CASSLTGNTEAFF.

This chain uses TRBV9 with TRBJ1-3; D not certain. The germline V gene encodes CDR1 SGDLS and CDR2 YYNGEE. This CDR3 has 15 residues. V shed 4 bases and J shed 2 bases, with 13 bases lying between them. Here the CDR3 reads CASSTRPGPGNTIYF. CDR3 in DNA: TGTGCCAGCAGCACCCGACCCGGCCCTGGAAACACCATATATTTT. The full variable domain, completed using reference TRBV9 and TRBJ1-3, is DSGVTQTPKHLITATGQRVTLRCSPRSGDLSVYWYQQSLDQGLQFLIQYYNGEERAKGNILERFSAQQFPDLHSELNLSSLELGDSALYFCASSTRPGPGNTIYFGEGSWLTVV.

The chain couples TRBV5-4 to TRBJ2-2; 7 bases fit TRBD1. Looked up from germline, CDR1 is SGHNT and CDR2 is YYREEE (reference sequence). CDR3 length: 15 amino acids. V lost 2 bases and J lost 5; bases outside the gene matches: 6. The CDR3 loop is CASSFPTGMTGELFF. CDR3 sequence (DNA): TGTGCCAGCAGCTTCCCGACAGGGATGACCGGGGAGCTGTTTTTT.

V usage is TRBV5-1 and J usage is TRBJ2-2; 7 positions agree with TRBD1. Germline lookup yields CDR1 SGHRS and CDR2 YFSETQ. The V segment lost 5 bases and the J segment 5 bases; nucleotides outside the gene matches: 3. The CDR3 loop spans 13 amino acids. In DNA form, the CDR3 reads TGCGCCAGCAGAGGGACAGAAACCGGGGAGCTGTTTTTT. Translated: CASRGTETGELFF.

The V call is TRBV10-3, the J call TRBJ2-3; possible D gene TRBD1, 5 bases. CDR1 ENHRY and CDR2 SYGVKD come from the germline V gene. The germline V and J ends were trimmed by 8 bases and 0 bases, with 9 bases remaining between them. The CDR3 is 13 residues long. The CDR3 nucleotides read TGTGCCATCGGGGCTTCTAGCACAGATACGCAGTATTTT. Translated: CAIGASSTDTQYF.

This chain connects TRBV5-1 to TRBJ2-7; D not resolved. There are 13 residues in the CDR3. CDR1 and CDR2 (germline): SGHRS, YFSETQ. Deletions cut 2 bases from V and 2 bases from J, with 8 bases between. The CDR3 nucleotides read TGCGCCAGCAGCTTAGCGCCTACCTACGAGCAGTACTTC. Translation: CASSLAPTYEQYF. The full variable domain, in which reference TRBV5-1 and TRBJ2-7 provide the parts outside the CDR3, is KAGVTQTPRYLIKTRGQQVTLSCSPISGHRSVSWYQQTPGQGLQFLFEYFSETQRNKGNFPGRFSGRQFSNSRSEMNVSTLELGDSALYLCASSLAPTYEQYFGPGTRLTVT.

J is TRBJ1-1 and V is TRBV4-2; D is possibly TRBD1 (6 bases). V dropped 1 base and J dropped 4 bases, with 7 bases sitting between them. CDR1 is LGHNA and CDR2 is YNFKEQ in the germline V gene. This CDR3 has 13 residues. The CDR3, as DNA: TGTGCCAGCAGCCAAGCAGGGGTCACTGAAGCTTTCTTT. It specifies CASSQAGVTEAFF.

V is TRBV7-3 and J is TRBJ2-1; D call uncertain. Germline V gene sequence: CDR1 SGHTA, CDR2 FQGTGA. V lost 5 bases and J lost 5, with 10 bases in between. This CDR3 is 13 amino acids long. The CDR3 region is CASSRGGNNEQFF. The DNA for the CDR3 is TGTGCCAGCAGCCGAGGTGGAAACAATGAGCAGTTCTTC.

The chain carries TRBV5-1 and TRBJ2-6; D unresolved. The germline CDR1 and CDR2 sequences are SGHRS and YFSETQ. Trimming took 3 bases from V and 4 from J, leaving 11 bases between them. The CDR3 length is 15 residues. The CDR3 sequence: CASSSGPSGANVLTF. The CDR3 nucleotides read TGCGCCAGCAGCTCCGGGCCTTCGGGGGCCAACGTCCTGACTTTC.

V usage is TRBV5-1 and J usage is TRBJ2-4; D possibly corresponds to TRBD2 (6 bases). Trimming pared 0 bases from V and 10 bases from J, leaving 11 bases between. Looked up from germline, CDR1 is SGHRS and CDR2 is YFSETQ. There are 13 residues in the CDR3. The CDR3 DNA reads TGCGCCAGCAGCTTGGGTGAGGAGGGGATTCAGTACTTC. Its protein is CASSLGEEGIQYF. The entire variable domain, with the rest obtained from reference TRBV5-1 and TRBJ2-4, is as follows: KAGVTQTPRYLIKTRGQQVTLSCSPISGHRSVSWYQQTPGQGLQFLFEYFSETQRNKGNFPGRFSGRQFSNSRSEMNVSTLELGDSALYLCASSLGEEGIQYFGAGTRLSVL.

The genes are TRBV5-1 and TRBJ2-3; 8 positions match TRBD2. Germline CDR1 SGHRS, CDR2 YFSETQ. The CDR3 runs to 16 residues. Trimming cost V 5 bases and J 5 bases; bases outside gene matches: 13. The CDR3 sequence is CASRPAGGVGVDTQYF. CDR3 coding DNA: TGCGCCAGCAGACCCGCGGGGGGAGTGGGTGTAGATACGCAGTATTTT.

This chain connects TRBV18 to TRBJ2-1; 11 nucleotides agree with TRBD2. V gave up 2 bases and J gave up 3 bases; unmatched junction bases: 3. Germline V gives CDR1 KGHSH, CDR2 LQKENI. The CDR3 length is 16 residues. Written as DNA, the CDR3 is TGTGCCAGCTCACCAACCGGGACTAGCGGCTACAATGAGCAGTTCTTC. Translating it yields CASSPTGTSGYNEQFF. Full variable domain (rest looked up from reference TRBV18 and TRBJ2-1): NAGVMQNPRHLVRRRGQEARLRCSPMKGHSHVYWYRQLPEEGLKFMVYLQKENIIDESGMPKERFSAEFPKEGPSILRIQQVVRGDSAAYFCASSPTGTSGYNEQFFGPGTRLTVL.

DNA of the CDR3: TGTGCCAGCAGCTTGGCCACAGGGGGAATAATCTACGAGCAGTACTTC. It codes for CASSLATGGIIYEQYF. The gene calls are TRBV5-4 and TRBJ2-5; TRBD1 aligns across 8 bases. The last part of the DNA fits TRBJ2-7 better; the J call may be wrong. There are 16 residues in the CDR3. Per the germline V gene, CDR1 is SGHNT and CDR2 is YYREEE (reference sequence).

V is TRBV5-4 and J is TRBJ1-1, with TRBD1 as a possible D gene (5 bases). The CDR3 has 15 residues. V lost 1 base, J lost 4 bases, and 14 bases lay in between. CDR1 is SGHNT, CDR2 YYREEE, per germline (reference sequence). The CDR3 DNA is TGTGCCAGCAGCTTGTTTCTCGGGGCCGGCACTGAAGCTTTCTTT. Translation: CASSLFLGAGTEAFF.

CDR3 sequence: CASSLTYRNSNQPQHF. DNA for the CDR3: TGTGCCAGCAGTTTAACGTACAGAAATAGCAATCAGCCCCAGCATTTT. The V and J genes are TRBV27 and TRBJ1-5; no reliable D call. This CDR3 comprises 16 residues. V lost 2 bases and J 0 bases, leaving 11 bases between the germline ends. Looked up from germline, CDR1 is MNHEY and CDR2 is SMNVEV (reference sequence).

V is TRBV4-1 and J is TRBJ1-5; 10 bases are shared with TRBD1. This CDR3 has 15 amino acids. Germline CDR1 MGHRA, CDR2 YSYEKL. V was pared by 2 bases and J by 7 bases, with 5 bases of the junction left unmatched. CDR3: CASSQYDRGLQPQHF. The CDR3 nucleotides are TGCGCCAGCAGCCAATATGACAGGGGGCTCCAGCCCCAGCATTTT.

This CDR3 is CASSSGQGGTDTQYF. As DNA, the CDR3 is TGCGCCAGCAGCTCGGGACAGGGCGGTACAGATACGCAGTATTTT. The V and J genes are TRBV5-1 and TRBJ2-3, with 9 bases identical to TRBD1. Germline CDR1 reads SGHRS; CDR2 reads YFSETQ. The CDR3 extends over 15 amino acids. Losses at the gene ends were 3 bases for V and 3 bases for J; bases not matched to a gene: 5.

The rearrangement links TRBV5-1 to TRBJ2-3; 7 bases line up with TRBD2. The CDR3 totals 16 residues. Per germline, CDR1 SGHRS and CDR2 YFSETQ. The trim removed 4 bases at V and 3 bases at J, leaving 11 bases unmatched. In DNA form, the CDR3 reads TGCGCCAGCAGCCGGAATAGCGGGTTGGGGACAGATACGCAGTATTTT. Translation: CASSRNSGLGTDTQYF.

The V and J genes are TRBV11-2 and TRBJ2-2; D is perhaps TRBD2 (5 bases). This CDR3 spans 16 amino acids. Germline CDR1 and CDR2: SGHAT and FQNNGV. Trimming took 5 bases from V and 5 from J, leaving 18 bases between them. As DNA, the CDR3 is TGTGCCAGCAGCCTAGCATTACTAGTTGAGACCGGGGAGCTGTTTTTT. Its protein product is CASSLALLVETGELFF.

The V call is TRBV2, the J call TRBJ2-2; D call uncertain. The germline CDR1 and CDR2 sequences are SNHLY and FYNNEI. The CDR3 length is 13 residues. Between the trimmed V and J ends, which lost 9 bases and 0 bases, there was a span of 8 bases. In DNA form, the CDR3 reads TGTGCCAGTAACGGAGCGAACACCGGGGAGCTGTTTTTT. Encoded protein: CASNGANTGELFF.

This clone turned up a few times. J is TRBJ1-1 and V is TRBV7-8; a possible D gene is TRBD1 (5 bases). Trimming removed 4 bases at V and 2 bases at J, with 14 bases between. The CDR3 is made up of 15 amino acids. Per the germline V gene, CDR1 is SGHVS and CDR2 is FQNEAQ. The CDR3 DNA reads as TGTGCCAGCAGCTCCTCAGGGAAACTCAACACTGAAGCTTTCTTT. Its protein is CASSSSGKLNTEAFF.

The chain combines TRBV9 with TRBJ2-7, with TRBD2 matching 13 bases. CDR3 size: 15 residues. Germline V gene sequence: CDR1 SGDLS, CDR2 YYNGEE. With 4 bases clipped from V and 3 bases from J, the junction kept 4 bases outside the gene matches. CDR3 in DNA: TGTGCCAGCAGCTTTGGGACTAGCGGGAACTACGAGCAGTACTTC. Its protein is CASSFGTSGNYEQYF.

The V call is TRBV7-9, the J call TRBJ1-5, with a tentative D call TRBD1 (5 bases). V was clipped by 6 bases and J by 6 bases, with 12 bases between them. The CDR3 sequence is 13 residues long. Germline values: CDR1 SEHNR, CDR2 FQNEAQ (reference sequence). The chain's CDR3 is CASSFLGGQPQHF. In nucleotides, the CDR3 is TGTGCCAGCAGTTTTCTCGGGGGTCAGCCCCAGCATTTT.

The chain uses TRBV2 and TRBJ2-7; D ambiguous. CDR1 is SNHLY, CDR2 FYNNEI, per germline. CDR3 length: 16 residues. V lost 0 bases, J lost 0 bases, and 12 bases lay in between. CDR3 coding DNA: TGTGCCAGCAGTGAAGCGCGGACGGGCAGCTCCTACGAGCAGTACTTC. Translated: CASSEARTGSSYEQYF.

V is TRBV7-2 and J is TRBJ2-5; D is ambiguous. Germline CDR1 is SGHTA and CDR2 is FQGNSA. The V end lost 2 bases, the J end lost 6 bases, and 10 bases lay between the germline ends. The CDR3 consists of 13 residues. Written as DNA, the CDR3 is TGTGCCAGCAGCTTACCTAGTCGGCAGACCCAGTACTTC. It specifies CASSLPSRQTQYF.

The J gene is TRBJ1-2, the V gene TRBV28; 8 bases line up with TRBD1. V was clipped by 7 bases and J by 4 bases; unmatched bases: 8. The CDR3 is 14 amino acids. In germline, CDR1 is MDHEN, CDR2 SYDVKM. The CDR3 reads CASTASGGTYGYTF. CDR3 in DNA: TGTGCCAGCACTGCGTCAGGGGGCACCTATGGCTACACCTTC.

The rearrangement uses TRBV5-1 and TRBJ1-4; the D is unclear. CDR1 is SGHRS, CDR2 YFSETQ, per germline. Trimming cost V 5 bases and J 0 bases, with 11 bases left between them. This CDR3 spans 15 amino acids. This chain's CDR3 is CASRNNPATNEKLFF. DNA for the CDR3: TGCGCCAGCAGAAACAATCCAGCAACTAATGAAAAACTGTTTTTT. Based on the CDR3 plus reference TRBV5-1 and TRBJ1-4, the full variable domain is KAGVTQTPRYLIKTRGQQVTLSCSPISGHRSVSWYQQTPGQGLQFLFEYFSETQRNKGNFPGRFSGRQFSNSRSEMNVSTLELGDSALYLCASRNNPATNEKLFFGSGTQLSVL.

This chain joins TRBV6-1 and TRBJ2-2; D is possibly TRBD1 (5 bases). Germline assignment: CDR1 MNHNS and CDR2 SASEGT. The CDR3 has 15 amino acids. V lost 4 bases and J lost 2, with 11 bases in between. The CDR3 nucleotides are TGTGCCAGCAGTGTAACAGGCGTAAACACCGGGGAGCTGTTTTTT. Amino acids: CASSVTGVNTGELFF.

The chain joins TRBV5-1 to TRBJ2-5, with 7 bases matching TRBD1. The germline V gene encodes CDR1 SGHRS and CDR2 YFSETQ. This CDR3 has 14 residues. J was trimmed by 1 base and V by 4 bases; bases with no gene match: 4. This chain's CDR3 is CASSVGDSQETQYF. The CDR3 DNA follows: TGCGCCAGCAGCGTGGGGGACAGCCAAGAGACCCAGTACTTC.

This chain connects TRBV11-1 to TRBJ2-2; 10 positions match TRBD1. Germline lookup yields CDR1 SGHAT and CDR2 FQDESV (reference sequence). Unmatched junction bases numbered 7, after V lost 5 bases and J lost 7 bases. This CDR3 comprises 15 residues. The CDR3 nucleotides read TGTGCCAGCAGCCCCCAGACAGGGGGCATCGGGGAGCTGTTTTTT. Its protein is CASSPQTGGIGELFF.